This TCR beta chain came from a study of persistence of HIV-infected CD4 T cells. Sequencing used immunoSEQ version 4 in survey mode. Assay used: immunoSEQ multiplex PCR; TCRdb lists only in-frame clones, some missing. The table has 40,000 to 45,000 clones, around 89% seen once. This nonspecific control used anti-CD3/anti-CD28 bead stimulation of CD4+ T cells. Sorting of responding CD4+ T cells relied on upregulated CD40 ligand together with CD69. PBMCs were depleted of CD8+ T cells before stimulation. This clone has only one observation. Its antigen is as yet unknown. Germline CDR1 reads SGHNT; CDR2 reads YYREEE (reference sequence). J lost 4 bases, V lost 1 base, and 4 bases had no gene match. CDR3 length: 14 residues.

Sample: CD4+ T cells sorted from PBMCs after roughly 18-hour stimulation, taken from a patient who received antiretroviral therapy. This TCR derives from an adult man with HIV who was CMV-seropositive. The chain joins TRBV5-4 to TRBJ2-5, with 7 positions matching TRBD1. The CDR3 is CASSLKHRGETQYF. For the CDR3, the DNA is TGTGCCAGCAGCTTGAAACACAGGGGAGAGACCCAGTACTTC. The full variable domain, with the rest looked up from reference TRBV5-4 and TRBJ2-5, is ETGVTQSPTHLIKTRGQQVTLRCSSQSGHNTVSWYQQALGQGPQFIFQYYREEENGRGNFPPRFSGLQFPNYSSELNVNALELDDSALYLCASSLKHRGETQYFGPGTRLLVL.